The following is a T cell receptor beta chain sequence with its context. Its antigen target is currently unknown. Per-nucleotide qualities are absent, and no much larger clonotype sits a single base away. The data were taken from a study of STAT5B mutations in CD4+ large granular lymphocyte leukemia (dated by TCRdb to the early 2020s). As for the study more broadly: Among the healthy controls, the CDR3 'QG' motif was associated with a particular HLA allele. Flow cytometry on FACSCanto II or FACSVerse showed that the purified fractions were more than 95% pure among lymphocytes. The study compared the TCRbeta repertoires of patients with CD4+ T-cell large granular lymphocyte leukemia against the TCRbeta repertoires of healthy blood donors. The paper's findings and limits, for the study overall: Enrichment of TRBV06-family usage was observed among the top patient clones (8/27) relative to healthy controls (2/35). The data were not HLA-matched, and the higher clonality in CD4+ T-LGLL than in CD8+ T-LGLL could be due to the relatively small sample size. Greater clonality appeared to be present in CD4-sorted patient repertoires than in healthy CD4+ repertoires, and the difference was retained after the putative leukemic clones were removed. Main leukemic clonotypes were private to each patient, although 20% to 25% of the main leukemic clonotypes were found at low frequency in the non-leukemic repertoires of other patients.

The immunoSEQ assay at survey resolution was used to sequence TCRbeta rearrangements from genomic DNA. Per the authors' processing: In the TCR sequencing data, the lowest productive clonotype frequency that could be detected was 2.59 x 10-5. Only productive TCRbeta rearrangements, defined as complete and in-frame sequences, were included in the analyses. Simpson clonality, calculated in the immunoSEQ Analyzer version 3.0, was used as the measure of sample clonality. Clones were binned by frequency as very rare, small, medium, large (1-20%) or hyperexpanded (>20%). Generation probabilities were estimated with OLGA 1.2.3, V-gene circos plots were made with VDJtools, specificities were searched in VDJdb, and CDR3 motifs were identified with GLIPH. TCRdb limited this immuneACCESS table to in-frame rearrangements with V and J called. A share of clones is missing; checked studies link under half to unresolved V genes, and the rest is unexplained. Clonal size and the V and J genes are those of that table, whereas D and trimming came from the DNA. For this sample there are 30,000 or so clones; roughly 89% appear just once. Of the sample, around 0.4% is held by the ten largest clones.

CDR1 and CDR2 were assigned from the germline V gene as MRHNA and SNTAGT. Trimming takes 8 bases from V and 5 bases from J, and the germline ends sit 25 bases apart. The CDR3 covers 17 residues, taking in both the cysteine and the phenylalanine. The kept DNA is CDR3 alone, 51 bases in frame from the first base. The healthy controls were 35 or so blood donors, and the buffy coats of these donors were supplied by the Finnish Red Cross blood service. All TCR-sequenced material derived from peripheral blood: patient blood samples and healthy donor buffy coats. Ficoll-Hypaque gradient centrifugation was used to isolate peripheral blood mononuclear cells. CD4+ cells were magnetically purified from the buffy coats of healthy controls. The Gentra Puregene Cell and Tissue kit was used for genomic DNA extraction, and quantification was performed on a Qubit 2.0 fluorometer.

The clonotype comes from a human donor in good health. The chain uses TRBV6-4 and TRBJ1-5; possibly the D gene is TRBD1, per 6 matching bases. The source material was CD4+ T cells from blood buffy coats. The bases are TGTGCCAGCGGGTCAACAGGGAGGCCTCAACCTGATCAGCCCCAGCATTTT. Translated, this is CASGSTGRPQPDQPQHF.